The 15 T cell receptor beta chains in this list originate from one sample, sequenced in a study of control samples from healthy donors and cancer patients. Profiled with immunoSEQ multiplex PCR; TCRdb holds only in-frame clones, not every one. Of over 100,000 clones in the sample, about 89% were seen once. Sequencing was carried out using blood. The receptor source for this set is a woman in her forties or fifties in good health.

The chain employs TRBV5-6 and TRBJ1-5; D is ambiguous. The CDR3 is made up of 16 amino acids. Trimming shortened V by 0 bases and J by 0 bases, and 10 bases separated the two germline ends. Germline V gives CDR1 SGHDT, CDR2 YYEEEE. CDR3 bases: TGTGCCAGCAGCTTGGGAGGGCCAAATAGCAATCAGCCCCAGCATTTT. Its protein product is CASSLGGPNSNQPQHF.

V usage is TRBV6-5 and J usage is TRBJ1-2; D is unresolved. This CDR3 comprises 14 residues. Trimming removed 2 bases from V and 4 bases from J, with 11 bases in between. The germline V gene encodes CDR1 MNHEY and CDR2 SVGAGI. CDR3 loop: CASSYTESGYGYTF. In nucleotides, the CDR3 is TGTGCCAGCAGTTACACGGAGTCCGGCTATGGCTACACCTTC.

This clone was detected only a few times. This sequence joins TRBV9 and TRBJ2-5, with 8 nucleotides matching TRBD2. This CDR3 comprises 16 residues. V shed 2 bases and J 5 bases; nucleotides not matched to a gene: 11. CDR1 is SGDLS, CDR2 YYNGEE, per germline. This CDR3 reads CASSVASSAGAETQYF. CDR3 DNA sequence: TGTGCCAGCAGCGTCGCCTCATCAGCGGGAGCGGAGACCCAGTACTTC.

The chain carries TRBV3-1 (or the pseudogene TRBV3-2) and TRBJ1-2; D unclear. Germline CDR1 and CDR2: LGHDT and YNNKEL (reference sequence). V was shortened by 1 base and J by 2 bases, with 8 bases between the two germline ends. This CDR3 is built from 14 residues. The CDR3 loop reads CASSQASVNYGYTF. CDR3 coding DNA: TGTGCCAGCAGCCAAGCATCTGTCAACTATGGCTACACCTTC.

The V and J genes are TRBV29-1 and TRBJ2-7; D not resolved. The CDR3 contains 12 residues. In germline, CDR1 is SQVTM, CDR2 ANQGSEA. V was trimmed by 7 bases and J by 2 bases, leaving 12 bases between them. Here the CDR3 DNA reads TGCAGCGCCCGTTTTGGAGCCTACGAGCAGTACTTC. Protein sequence: CSARFGAYEQYF.

The chain links TRBV2 to TRBJ2-2; D gene ambiguous. The germline V and J ends were trimmed by 4 bases and 4 bases, with 10 bases remaining between them. From germline, CDR1 is SNHLY and CDR2 FYNNEI. CDR3 size: 14 residues. CDR3 loop: CASSGRWSTGELFF. The CDR3 DNA is TGTGCCAGCAGTGGACGGTGGAGCACCGGGGAGCTGTTTTTT.

The V gene is TRBV7-8, the J gene TRBJ2-3; 12 bases are shared with TRBD2. Trimming cost V 5 bases and J 4 bases; bases outside gene matches: 7. Germline V CDR1 and CDR2: SGHVS, FQNEAQ. This CDR3 comprises 16 residues. The CDR3 sequence: CASSLSSGRGADTQYF. The CDR3 DNA reads as TGTGCCAGCAGCCTCTCTAGCGGGAGGGGCGCAGATACGCAGTATTTT.

This clone was recorded a few times. V is TRBV6-2 or TRBV6-3 and J is TRBJ2-7; D might be TRBD2 (6 bases). Trimming took off 5 bases at V and 2 bases at J, with 19 bases between the two ends. The CDR3 totals 16 residues. Germline values: CDR1 MNHEY, CDR2 SVGEGT. CDR3 nucleotides: TGTGCCAGCAGTCATCAATTCGGGAGTACGACCTACGAGCAGTACGTC. This encodes CASSHQFGSTTYEQYV.

This clone is a singleton in its sample. The gene calls are TRBV7-9 and TRBJ2-5; D perhaps matches TRBD1 (7 bases). CDR3 length equals 15 residues. V shed 1 base and J shed 5 bases, with 14 bases lying between them. Germline CDR1 is SEHNR and CDR2 is FQNEAQ (reference sequence). CDR3 DNA sequence: TGTGCCAGCAGCTTAGTGGCAGGGGGGAGGGAGACCCAGTACTTC. It specifies CASSLVAGGRETQYF.

V and J are TRBV10-2 and TRBJ2-2; D is ambiguous. CDR1 is WSHSY and CDR2 is SAAADI in the germline V gene. The CDR3 length is 12 residues. V lost 6 bases and J lost 6, with 8 bases in between. The CDR3 DNA reads as TGCGCCAGCAGGGCCCGGGCCGGGGAGCTGTTTTTT. It codes for CASRARAGELFF.

Here the CDR3 DNA reads TGTGCCAGCAGTGACTTTTCTGTGAATGAGCAGTTCTTC. It codes for CASSDFSVNEQFF. This chain links TRBV7-8 with TRBJ2-1; no clear D gene. Germline CDR1 is SGHVS and CDR2 is FQNEAQ. V was clipped by 6 bases and J by 7 bases, with 13 bases between them. The CDR3 runs 13 residues.

The V gene is TRBV19, the J gene TRBJ2-7, with D perhaps given as TRBD1 or TRBD2 (6 bases each). Germline CDR1 is LNHDA and CDR2 is SQIVND (reference sequence). The V end lost 3 bases, the J end lost 6 bases, and 12 bases lay between the germline ends. The CDR3 consists of 13 residues. This CDR3 reads CASSIGGQCEQYV. In DNA, the CDR3 is TGTGCCAGTAGTATTGGGGGGCAGTGCGAGCAGTACGTC.

The rearrangement links TRBV7-9 to TRBJ2-6, with D tentatively TRBD1 (6 bases). V was trimmed by 5 bases and J by 12 bases, leaving 14 bases between them. The V gene's germline CDR1 is SEHNR and CDR2 FQNEAQ (reference sequence). The CDR3 length is 13 residues. The CDR3 loop is CASSAQGGGVLTF. The CDR3 region has the DNA TGTGCCAGCAGCGCACAGGGCGGAGGCGTCCTGACTTTC.

The chain links TRBV4-1 to TRBJ2-7; D might be TRBD1 or TRBD2, each matching 5 bases. Looked up from germline, CDR1 is MGHRA and CDR2 is YSYEKL. The CDR3 runs 15 residues. The V and J ends lost 1 base and 0 bases respectively, with 10 bases between them. CDR3 sequence reads: CASSQVLGDSYEQYF. For the CDR3, the DNA is TGCGCCAGCAGCCAAGTCCTGGGGGACTCCTACGAGCAGTACTTC.

The gene calls are TRBV11-2 and TRBJ1-2; unclear D gene. The V gene lost 0 bases and the J gene lost 8 bases, with 13 bases spanning the gap. This CDR3 region has 14 residues. Germline-derived CDR1 and CDR2 are SGHAT and FQNNGV. The DNA for the CDR3 is TGTGCCAGCAGCTTAGATTTGGCCGAGGAAGGCTACACCTTC. Translation: CASSLDLAEEGYTF. Filled out from reference TRBV11-2 and TRBJ1-2, the complete variable domain reads EAGVAQSPRYKIIEKRQSVAFWCNPISGHATLYWYQQILGQGPKLLIQFQNNGVVDDSQLPKDRFSAERLKGVDSTLKIQPAKLEDSAVYLCASSLDLAEEGYTFGSGTRLTVV.